A single sample is the source of the 14 T cell receptor beta chains below, sequenced in a study of blood T cells in healthy people across ages. Combining a sample-barcoded 5' primer with a J-beta primer mix, a second PCR ran for roughly 6 to 11 cycles. TCRdb re-called the 5' RACE reads with MiXCR, one entry per CDR3 protein. The data show approximately 880,000 distinct CDR3 sequences, 48% seen once. What was sequenced was blood. These receptors all come from a man aged 25 to 45 in good health.

The gene calls are TRBV6-2 or TRBV6-3 and TRBJ2-5; TRBD1 or TRBD2 may be the D gene (5 bases each). The V gene's germline CDR1 is MNHEY and CDR2 SVGEGT. V was trimmed by 8 bases and J by 2 bases, leaving 21 bases between them. There are 16 residues in the CDR3. The CDR3 is CASARGDRLLQETQYF. The CDR3 nucleotides are TGTGCCAGCGCCCGGGGAGACAGATTACTTCAAGAGACCCAGTACTTC.

This clonotype came up a few times. The CDR3 DNA is TGTGCCAGCAGCCCTGAGGCCCTCATCTCCTACAATGAGCAGTTCTTC. It yields the protein CASSPEALISYNEQFF. The chain uses TRBV9 and TRBJ2-1; no firm D call. This CDR3 region has 16 residues. Per germline, CDR1 SGDLS and CDR2 YYNGEE. V dropped 4 bases and J dropped 0 bases, with 14 bases sitting between them. The entire variable domain, with the rest obtained from reference TRBV9 and TRBJ2-1, is as follows: DSGVTQTPKHLITATGQRVTLRCSPRSGDLSVYWYQQSLDQGLQFLIQYYNGEERAKGNILERFSAQQFPDLHSELNLSSLELGDSALYFCASSPEALISYNEQFFGPGTRLTVL.

This clonotype was picked up one time. The CDR3 is CASSSEGLAVNEQFF. The CDR3 nucleotides are TGTGCCAGCAGCTCAGAGGGACTAGCGGTGAATGAGCAGTTCTTC. V gene TRBV11-2 combines with J gene TRBJ2-1; TRBD2 matches 11 bases. Looked up from germline, CDR1 is SGHAT and CDR2 is FQNNGV. V was clipped by 4 bases and J by 7 bases; unmatched bases: 6. The CDR3 is 15 amino acids.

There are many counts of this clonotype. In DNA form, the CDR3 reads TGTGCCAGCACAGATAGCAATCAGCCCCAGCATTTT. Its translation is CASTDSNQPQHF. V and J are TRBV28 and TRBJ1-5; D not resolved. The CDR3 covers 12 residues. Trimming took 7 bases from V and 0 from J, leaving 4 bases between them. Germline CDR1 and CDR2: MDHEN and SYDVKM. Variable domain in full (rest from reference TRBV28 and TRBJ1-5): DVKVTQSSRYLVKRTGEKVFLECVQDMDHENMFWYRQDPGLGLRLIYFSYDVKMKEKGDIPEGYSVSREKKERFSLILESASTNQTSMYLCASTDSNQPQHFGDGTRLSIL.

This rearrangement joins TRBV20-1 to TRBJ2-5; TRBD1 aligns across 8 bases. Germline V lookup: CDR1 DFQATT, CDR2 SNEGSKA (reference sequence). The CDR3 consists of 14 residues. Trimming removed 5 bases from V and 2 bases from J; junction bases left unmatched: 7. The CDR3 DNA reads as TGCAGTGCTGTACAGGGGGGAAAGCAAGAGACCCAGTACTTC. Amino acids: CSAVQGGKQETQYF.

The table lists this clonotype with a few counts. The rearrangement uses TRBV14 and TRBJ2-1; D remains ambiguous. With 3 bases removed from V and 0 bases from J, the gap between germline ends came to 15 bases. The CDR3 extends over 17 amino acids. Germline assignment: CDR1 SGHDN and CDR2 FVKESK. CDR3 coding DNA: TGTGCCAGCAGCCAGAGTGCGGCCCACTCCTCCTACAATGAGCAGTTCTTC. Translated: CASSQSAAHSSYNEQFF.

The chain is built from TRBV20-1 and TRBJ1-5, with 7 bases matching TRBD1. V lost 2 bases and J lost 1; bases outside the gene matches: 5. CDR1 and CDR2 from the germline V gene are DFQATT and SNEGSKA (reference sequence). This CDR3 region has 15 residues. The CDR3 loop reads CSARQGVRSNQPQHF. The CDR3 DNA is TGCAGTGCTAGACAGGGGGTAAGAAGCAATCAGCCCCAGCATTTT.

The V and J genes are TRBV5-1 and TRBJ2-2; no firm D call. The CDR3 length is 13 residues. V was trimmed by 2 bases and J by 4 bases, leaving 6 bases between them. Germline V CDR1 and CDR2: SGHRS, YFSETQ. Here the CDR3 reads CASSFQLTGELFF. The DNA of the CDR3 is TGCGCCAGCAGCTTCCAACTCACCGGGGAGCTGTTTTTT.

The V call is TRBV11-3, the J call TRBJ2-1; D not certain. The CDR3 covers 14 residues. Germline V CDR1 and CDR2: SGHNT, YENEEA. Trimming took off 1 base at V and 8 bases at J, with 12 bases between the two ends. CDR3 DNA sequence: TGTGCCAGCAGCTTAGGATCCGTTGTCGATGAGCAGTTCTTC. As protein: CASSLGSVVDEQFF.

The J gene is TRBJ2-5, the V gene TRBV28, with TRBD1 matching over 11 bases. The assigned J gene may be wrong: the sequence end matches TRBJ2-7 better. CDR1 is MDHEN, CDR2 SYDVKM, per germline. The CDR3 length is 14 residues. The CDR3 DNA follows: TGTGCCAGCAGTTGGGGACAGGGGGGACGCGAGCAGTACTTC. Amino acid sequence: CASSWGQGGREQYF.

This clonotype was seen more than once but under ten times. V gene TRBV4-3 combines with J gene TRBJ2-6; no definite D call. Germline-derived CDR1 and CDR2 are LGHNA and YSLEER. The CDR3 sequence is 17 residues long. The ends were cut back, 5 bases at V and 0 bases at J, with 14 bases in the middle. CDR3 DNA sequence: TGCGCCAGCAGCTCTAGTGGTGGGGTCTCTGGGGCCAACGTCCTGACTTTC. This gives the protein CASSSSGGVSGANVLTF.

J is TRBJ2-1 and V is TRBV7-2; TRBD2 matches 11 bases. The CDR3 contains 17 residues. J was trimmed by 2 bases and V by 5 bases; bases with no gene match: 8. Looked up from germline, CDR1 is SGHTA and CDR2 is FQGNSA. This CDR3 is CASSPIAGGPPYNEQFF. As DNA, the CDR3 is TGTGCCAGCAGCCCAATAGCGGGGGGGCCCCCCTACAATGAGCAGTTCTTC.

The CDR3 loop is CASSEGGTDLVYIQYF. The CDR3 DNA is TGTGCCAGCAGTGAAGGTGGGACAGACCTAGTTTACATTCAGTACTTC. The chain uses TRBV6-1 and TRBJ2-4, with 7 bases identical to TRBD1. The CDR3 consists of 16 residues. Looked up from germline, CDR1 is MNHNS and CDR2 is SASEGT. Trimming removed 1 base from V and 8 bases from J; junction bases left unmatched: 11.

As regards this clonotype: The junction shows a germline mismatch at one end, possibly a read error. The chain is built from TRBV12-3 or TRBV12-4 and TRBJ1-2; TRBD1 aligns across 10 bases. This CDR3 comprises 14 residues. The CDR3 DNA sequence: TGTGTCAGCAGGGGACAGGGGTTCAACTATGGCTACACCTTC. Residues: CVSRGQGFNYGYTF.